This is a list of T cell receptor beta chains from one sample in a study of blood T cell repertoires in COVID-19. Sequenced by immunoSEQ multiplex PCR; TCRdb stores in-frame clones only, minus some. Counted here are hundreds of thousands of clones, around 87% occurring once; the ten biggest clones make up roughly 1.6%. Sample: PBMCs or T cells enriched from blood (not recorded which). Receptor source: a woman in her forties or fifties who had recovered from COVID-19. The CDR3 runs from the conserved cysteine through the conserved F or W.

V gene,CDR3 protein
TRBV5-1,CASSLSGLDRRYEAFF
TRBV20-1,CSAPGHHEQYF
TRBV11-2,CASSSTFRDRGRDTQYF
TRBV27,CASSLLAGGLNEQYF
TRBV6-2/TRBV6-3,CASSRETQYF
TRBV9,CASSFSGLAEDTQYF
TRBV19,CASSDASGWSYNEQFF
TRBV24-1,CATSDPRDKNYGYTF
TRBV7-6,CASSSTGSGYTF
TRBV6-2/TRBV6-3,CASSSKREGARDTQYF
TRBV5-1,CASSSRTDPTEAFF
TRBV6-5,CASNVDRSFGYTF
TRBV11-2,CARGDREVGSGNTIYF
TRBV4-1,CASSHILGPRTGVDYEQYF
TRBV24-1,CAAHTETGVTNEKLFF
TRBV11-2,CASSTQRSPLHF
TRBV11-1,CASSPKNYRADTQYF
TRBV6-2/TRBV6-3,CASSQPNFWVRGYTF
TRBV18,CASSPPGQPDGYTF
TRBV12-5,CASGFGLAASTDTQYF
TRBV19,CASSIEVGRGEAFF
TRBV6-6,CASSRWGGRLTEKLFF
TRBV7-3,CASSLGRENTEAFF
TRBV2,CASKQGRFRNQPQHF
TRBV4-1,CASSQEATGDSPLHF
TRBV2,CASVTGALETQYF
TRBV3-1/TRBV3-2,CASSPVFRSATGSYEQYF
TRBV4-1,CASSQVGTDDYEQYF
TRBV5-1,CASSSTASTDTQYF
TRBV27,CASSFVSSGYYEQYF